These 32 T cell receptor beta chains came from one sample sequenced in a study of T-cell memory formation after mild COVID-19. TCRdb ran MiXCR on the 5' RACE reads and lists one entry per CDR3 protein. Counted here are about 320,000 distinct CDR3 sequences, 14% occurring once; the ten biggest clones make up roughly 21%. Specimen: PBMCs or a T cell subset sorted from them (not recorded which). These receptors were obtained from a man aged 18-30 years who had mild COVID-19 (a few samples of this study predate the infection). Cell type and time point are not known.

This clonotype was counted only a few times. The chain uses TRBV7-2 and TRBJ2-2; weak D call: TRBD2 (5 bases). Deletions cut 5 bases from V and 1 base from J, with 11 bases between. The CDR3 extends over 15 amino acids. Germline values: CDR1 SGHTA, CDR2 FQGNSA. The CDR3 spells CASSRGPGNTGELFF. The CDR3 DNA is TGTGCCAGCAGCAGAGGGCCAGGGAACACCGGGGAGCTGTTTTTT.

This clonotype was seen a handful of times. The CDR3: CASSPQQGARNEQFF. The CDR3 region has the DNA TGCGCCAGCAGTCCACAACAGGGAGCGAGGAATGAGCAGTTCTTC. The rearrangement joins TRBV5-1 to TRBJ2-1; TRBD1 is a possible D gene (6 bases). The V gene lost 5 bases and the J gene lost 7 bases, with 19 bases spanning the gap. This CDR3 has 15 residues. Looked up from germline, CDR1 is SGHRS and CDR2 is YFSETQ.

This clonotype has a handful of counts. This chain connects TRBV5-1 to TRBJ2-2, with 12 bases matching TRBD1. J lost 6 bases, V lost 4 bases, and 19 bases had no gene match. The CDR3 totals 20 residues. Germline V CDR1 and CDR2: SGHRS, YFSETQ. The CDR3 DNA follows: TGCGCCAGCAGCCCCAACCGGGACAGGGGGCTACCGGGAGATTCCGGGGAGCTGTTTTTT. It yields the protein CASSPNRDRGLPGDSGELFF. Full variable domain (rest looked up from reference TRBV5-1 and TRBJ2-2): KAGVTQTPRYLIKTRGQQVTLSCSPISGHRSVSWYQQTPGQGLQFLFEYFSETQRNKGNFPGRFSGRQFSNSRSEMNVSTLELGDSALYLCASSPNRDRGLPGDSGELFFGEGSRLTVL.

The gene calls are TRBV5-1 and TRBJ1-2; tentative D call: TRBD1 (6 bases). Between the trimmed V and J ends, which lost 4 bases and 4 bases, there was a span of 14 bases. Germline loops: CDR1 SGHRS, CDR2 YFSETQ. This CDR3 is 14 amino acids long. The CDR3 coding sequence is TGCGCCAGCAGCGTGGACAGTCAGGGCTATGGCTACACCTTC. Its translation: CASSVDSQGYGYTF.

This clonotype was picked up many times. This rearrangement joins TRBV12-3 or TRBV12-4 to TRBJ2-1; 7 bases match TRBD1. The CDR3 sequence is 15 residues long. Trimming took 5 bases from V and 3 from J; bases not matched to a gene: 7. The CDR3 sequence: CASSIAGTVYNEQFF. Written as DNA, the CDR3 is TGTGCCAGCAGTATTGCCGGGACAGTCTACAATGAGCAGTTCTTC.

This clonotype was recorded a few times. This chain joins TRBV25-1 and TRBJ2-5, with D possibly matching TRBD1 (5 bases). With 6 bases removed from V and 5 bases from J, the gap between germline ends came to 13 bases. Germline CDR1 MGHDK, CDR2 SYGVNS. This CDR3 comprises 13 residues. The CDR3 loop reads CASSEQGRETQYF. Written as DNA, the CDR3 is TGTGCCAGCAGCGAGCAGGGTCGCGAGACCCAGTACTTC.

The sample holds a few counts of this clonotype. The chain is built from TRBV27 and TRBJ2-1, with TRBD1 identical over 7 bases. Trimming cost V 4 bases and J 15 bases; bases outside gene matches: 6. The V gene's germline CDR1 is MNHEY and CDR2 SMNVEV (reference sequence). The CDR3 contains 11 residues. The CDR3 DNA sequence: TGTGCCAGCAGTTCGACAGGGTTTACGTTCTTC. Amino acid sequence: CASSSTGFTFF.

The table lists this clonotype with a few counts. CDR3 amino acids: CASSSGLEGGETQYF. CDR3 bases: TGTGCCAGCAGCTCGGGACTAGAGGGCGGGGAGACCCAGTACTTC. This sequence joins TRBV7-9 and TRBJ2-5; the match to TRBD2 covers 8 bases. Per the germline V gene, CDR1 is SEHNR and CDR2 is FQNEAQ (reference sequence). The ends lost 4 bases at V and 5 bases at J; junction bases unmatched: 9. The CDR3 sequence is 15 residues long.

The V and J genes are TRBV7-3 and TRBJ2-3, with TRBD2 identical over 8 bases. The V gene end was trimmed by 1 base and the J gene end by 0 bases; junction bases not matched to a gene: 6. The CDR3 runs 17 residues. Germline values: CDR1 SGHTA, CDR2 FQGTGA. CDR3 sequence reads: CASSLRLGGGSTDTQYF. The CDR3, as DNA: TGTGCCAGCAGCTTAAGGTTAGGCGGGGGGAGCACAGATACGCAGTATTTT.

This clonotype was counted only a few times. The rearrangement uses TRBV4-3 and TRBJ2-7; TRBD1 matches at 7 bases. The CDR3 is made up of 14 amino acids. J lost 1 base, V lost 4 bases, and 4 bases had no gene match. From germline, CDR1 is LGHNA and CDR2 YSLEER. The CDR3 reads CASSPPGQSYEQYF. DNA of the CDR3: TGCGCCAGCAGCCCACCGGGACAGTCCTACGAGCAGTACTTC.

This clonotype has only a few counts. The V gene is TRBV19, the J gene TRBJ2-1; no reliable D call. There are 15 residues in the CDR3. Trimming pared 6 bases from V and 2 bases from J, leaving 14 bases between. CDR1 and CDR2 (germline): LNHDA, SQIVND (reference sequence). As DNA, the CDR3 is TGTGCCAGTAGACCGTACAGAGCCACCTACAATGAGCAGTTCTTC. Its translation: CASRPYRATYNEQFF. The full variable domain, with the rest looked up from reference TRBV19 and TRBJ2-1, is DGGITQSPKYLFRKEGQNVTLSCEQNLNHDAMYWYRQDPGQGLRLIYYSQIVNDFQKGDIAEGYSVSREKKESFPLTVTSAQKNPTAFYLCASRPYRATYNEQFFGPGTRLTVL.

The J gene is TRBJ2-2, the V gene TRBV5-1; D is possibly TRBD1 (6 bases). This CDR3 contains 16 residues. With 0 bases removed from V and 3 bases from J, the gap between germline ends came to 12 bases. Germline lookup yields CDR1 SGHRS and CDR2 YFSETQ. Written as DNA, the CDR3 is TGCGCCAGCAGCTTGGAAGGGGGTTGGGACACCGGGGAGCTGTTTTTT. It yields the protein CASSLEGGWDTGELFF.

At least ten counts were recorded for this clonotype. This CDR3 is CASSQDPGTGNEKLFF. CDR3 coding DNA: TGTGCCAGCAGCCAAGATCCAGGGACAGGGAATGAAAAACTGTTTTTT. V gene TRBV4-2 combines with J gene TRBJ1-4; TRBD1 matches 9 bases. Germline CDR1 and CDR2: LGHNA and YNFKEQ. The CDR3 has 16 residues. The ends lost 0 bases at V and 5 bases at J; junction bases unmatched: 4.

The chain carries TRBV5-5 and TRBJ1-1; no clear D gene. Germline CDR1 and CDR2: SGHKS and YYEKEE (reference sequence). The CDR3 is made up of 15 amino acids. The germline V and J ends were trimmed by 10 bases and 2 bases, with 21 bases remaining between them. The CDR3: CAGDNPPPLNTEAFF. CDR3 nucleotide sequence: TGTGCCGGAGATAATCCCCCACCCCTCAACACTGAAGCTTTCTTT.

A few counts support this clonotype. V is TRBV7-2 and J is TRBJ2-5; D perhaps matches TRBD1 (6 bases). Germline V lookup: CDR1 SGHTA, CDR2 FQGNSA. The V gene lost 5 bases and the J gene lost 1 base, with 14 bases spanning the gap. The CDR3 length is 15 residues. The CDR3 reads CASSVHREVQETQYF. In nucleotides, the CDR3 is TGTGCCAGCAGCGTCCACAGGGAAGTCCAAGAGACCCAGTACTTC. Filled out from reference TRBV7-2 and TRBJ2-5, the complete variable domain reads GAGVSQSPSNKVTEKGKDVELRCDPISGHTALYWYRQSLGQGLEFLIYFQGNSAPDKSGLPSDRFSAERTGGSVSTLTIQRTQQEDSAVYLCASSVHREVQETQYFGPGTRLLVL.

The chain uses TRBV2 and TRBJ1-3; D is ambiguous. V dropped 8 bases and J dropped 4 bases, with 12 bases sitting between them. Germline lookup yields CDR1 SNHLY and CDR2 FYNNEI. The CDR3 runs to 13 residues. For the CDR3, the DNA is TGTGCCAGCGGCACGCGAGTAGGAAACACCATATATTTT. This encodes CASGTRVGNTIYF.

This clonotype was seen more than once but under ten times. The chain uses TRBV27 and TRBJ2-4; D possibly corresponds to TRBD2 (6 bases). CDR1 is MNHEY, CDR2 SMNVEV, per germline (reference sequence). V lost 0 bases, J lost 7 bases, and 16 bases lay in between. There are 16 residues in the CDR3. CDR3 loop: CASSLSTSGGWNIQYF. The CDR3 nucleotides read TGTGCCAGCAGTTTATCGACGTCTGGGGGGTGGAACATTCAGTACTTC.

This clonotype has a handful of counts. V is TRBV24-1 and J is TRBJ2-3; possible D gene TRBD1, 5 bases. The V gene's germline CDR1 is KGHDR and CDR2 SFDVKD. The CDR3 consists of 13 residues. The V end was cut by 6 bases, the J end by 6 bases, with 12 bases between. CDR3 sequence reads: CATSQQARDTQYF. As DNA, the CDR3 is TGTGCCACCAGTCAACAGGCCAGGGATACGCAGTATTTT.

The table lists this clonotype with a few counts. The chain has TRBV7-9 and TRBJ2-7; TRBD2 matches 11 bases. The V segment lost 3 bases and the J segment 7 bases; nucleotides outside the gene matches: 5. The CDR3 runs 14 residues. Germline V gene sequence: CDR1 SEHNR, CDR2 FQNEAQ (reference sequence). The CDR3 region is CASSFASGGFEQYV. As DNA, the CDR3 is TGTGCCAGCAGCTTTGCTAGCGGGGGGTTTGAGCAGTACGTC.

Comment on this clonotype: The junction does not match germline at one end; this may be a read error. The chain is built from TRBV5-1 and TRBJ1-1, with 7 bases fitting TRBD1. The CDR3 loop spans 14 amino acids. CDR1 is SGHRS and CDR2 is YFSETQ in the germline V gene. In nucleotides, the CDR3 is TGCGCCAGCAGCCAACAGGGGATGAAGACTGAAGCTTTCTTT. Residues: CASSQQGMKTEAFF. Full variable domain (missing parts from reference TRBV5-1 and TRBJ1-1): KAGVTQTPRYLIKTRGQQVTLSCSPISGHRSVSWYQQTPGQGLQFLFEYFSETQRNKGNFPGRFSGRQFSNSRSEMNVSTLELGDSALYLCASSQQGMKTEAFFGQGTRLTVV.

This clonotype showed up just a few times. The chain is built from TRBV6-2 or TRBV6-3 and TRBJ2-6; unclear D gene. The CDR3 has 14 amino acids. V lost 7 bases and J lost 1, with 8 bases in between. Germline CDR1 is MNHEY and CDR2 is SVGEGT. The DNA of the CDR3 is TGTGCCAGCATCCGGCGATCTGGGGCCAACGTCCTGACTTTC. Its translation is CASIRRSGANVLTF.

This clonotype has a handful of counts. The chain employs TRBV19 and TRBJ1-5; D is unresolved. V lost 2 bases to trimming and J lost 5 bases, with 7 bases between them. The CDR3 has 13 residues. CDR1 is LNHDA, CDR2 SQIVND, per germline (reference sequence). Here the CDR3 DNA reads TGTGCCAGTAGTATAATGGAAGATCAGCCCCAGCATTTT. Translating gives CASSIMEDQPQHF.

V and J are TRBV4-1 and TRBJ2-1, with D maybe TRBD1 (6 bases). Germline V CDR1 and CDR2: MGHRA, YSYEKL. V dropped 5 bases and J dropped 6 bases, with 20 bases sitting between them. CDR3 size: 16 residues. CDR3 sequence reads: CASSIRDTLRGNEQFF. DNA of the CDR3: TGCGCCAGCAGCATCCGGGACACCCTTAGAGGCAATGAGCAGTTCTTC.

Only a few counts were recorded for this clonotype. The J gene is TRBJ2-3, the V gene TRBV4-3, with D perhaps TRBD1 (6 bases). This CDR3 spans 16 amino acids. The V end was cut by 2 bases, the J end by 3 bases, with 15 bases between. Germline V CDR1 and CDR2: LGHNA, YSLEER. The CDR3 nucleotides are TGCGCCAGCAGCCAACTAGACAGGCCGCGAACAGATACGCAGTATTTT. It encodes CASSQLDRPRTDTQYF.

The J gene is TRBJ2-7, the V gene TRBV15; D tentatively fits TRBD1 or TRBD2 (7 bases each). The germline V gene encodes CDR1 LNHNV and CDR2 YYDKDF (reference sequence). The CDR3 is made up of 15 amino acids. Trimming removed 2 bases from V and 0 bases from J, with 11 bases in between. As DNA, the CDR3 is TGTGCCACCAGCAGACAGGGGGGGGACTCCTACGAGCAGTACGTC. This sequence encodes CATSRQGGDSYEQYV.

This clonotype was observed a few times. The V call is TRBV25-1, the J call TRBJ1-2; the D is unclear. There are 13 residues in the CDR3. CDR1 is MGHDK and CDR2 is SYGVNS in the germline V gene. With 2 bases removed from V and 7 bases from J, the gap between germline ends came to 11 bases. The CDR3 sequence is CASSEDESGGYTF. The CDR3 DNA reads as TGTGCCAGCAGTGAAGATGAAAGTGGTGGCTACACCTTC.

V usage is TRBV28 and J usage is TRBJ2-5; no firm D call. Germline CDR1 and CDR2: MDHEN and SYDVKM. The V gene lost 6 bases and the J gene lost 5 bases, with 19 bases spanning the gap. The CDR3 sequence is 15 residues long. DNA of the CDR3: TGTGCCAGCAGCGGCGTTGACTCCCGATCGGAGACCCAGTACTTC. As protein: CASSGVDSRSETQYF.

This rearrangement joins TRBV6-5 to TRBJ1-5, with D uncertain. Trimming cost V 3 bases and J 5 bases, with 17 bases left between them. The CDR3 spans 16 residues. Germline CDR1 is MNHEY and CDR2 is SVGAGI. In nucleotides, the CDR3 is TGTGCCAGCAGTTATACCCGGACGGGGTCGGATCAGCCCCAGCATTTT. Amino acid sequence: CASSYTRTGSDQPQHF.

This clonotype was seen many times. This rearrangement joins TRBV4-3 to TRBJ2-7; 9 bases align to TRBD2. The CDR3 spans 16 residues. The J segment lost 4 bases and the V segment lost 0 bases, leaving 7 bases of the junction unmatched. Germline CDR1 reads LGHNA; CDR2 reads YSLEER. CDR3 residues: CASSQDISGGWYEQYF. The DNA for the CDR3 is TGCGCCAGCAGCCAAGATATTAGCGGGGGTTGGTACGAGCAGTACTTC.

There are many counts of this clonotype. The chain recombines TRBV9 with TRBJ2-3; D unresolved. V dropped 1 base and J dropped 0 bases, with 3 bases sitting between them. This CDR3 is built from 13 residues. Germline V gene lookup returns CDR1 SGDLS and CDR2 YYNGEE. This CDR3 is CASSVTSTDTQYF. The CDR3 DNA is TGTGCCAGCAGCGTAACTAGCACAGATACGCAGTATTTT.

The chain combines TRBV5-5 with TRBJ2-7; D call uncertain. CDR1 is SGHKS and CDR2 is YYEKEE in the germline V gene (reference sequence). V dropped 1 base and J dropped 4 bases, with 9 bases sitting between them. The CDR3 runs 13 residues. As DNA, the CDR3 is TGTGCCAGCAGCTTGTTTGGGGAATACGAGCAGTACGTC. Residues: CASSLFGEYEQYV.

This clonotype has at least ten counts. The genes are TRBV5-1 and TRBJ2-7, with D hard to call. V lost 2 bases and J lost 0, with 12 bases in between. Germline loops: CDR1 SGHRS, CDR2 YFSETQ. The CDR3 length is 15 residues. CDR3 nucleotide sequence: TGCGCCAGCAGCTTCTCATCGGGTTTCTCCTACGAGCAGTACGTC. Its protein product is CASSFSSGFSYEQYV.